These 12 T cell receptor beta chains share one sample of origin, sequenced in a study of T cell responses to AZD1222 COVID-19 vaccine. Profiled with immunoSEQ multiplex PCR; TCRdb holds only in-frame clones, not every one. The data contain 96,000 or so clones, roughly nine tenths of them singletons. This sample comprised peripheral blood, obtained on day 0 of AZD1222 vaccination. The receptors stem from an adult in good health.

For the CDR3, the DNA is TGTGCCAGCAGTTACTTGGGACAGGGACCCTACGAGCAGTACTTC. Translated, it gives CASSYLGQGPYEQYF. The chain employs TRBV6-2 or TRBV6-3 and TRBJ2-7, with 9 bases fitting TRBD1. V lost 1 base to trimming and J lost 2 bases; unmatched junction nucleotides: 3. Germline values: CDR1 MNHEY, CDR2 SVGEGT. This CDR3 is built from 15 residues.

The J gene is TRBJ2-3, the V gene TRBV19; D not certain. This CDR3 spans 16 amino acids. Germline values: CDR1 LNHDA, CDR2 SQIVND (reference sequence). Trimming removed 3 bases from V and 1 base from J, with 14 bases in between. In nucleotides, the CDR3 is TGTGCCAGTAGTATCCCTAGTAAGTTCGGCACAGATACGCAGTATTTT. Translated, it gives CASSIPSKFGTDTQYF.

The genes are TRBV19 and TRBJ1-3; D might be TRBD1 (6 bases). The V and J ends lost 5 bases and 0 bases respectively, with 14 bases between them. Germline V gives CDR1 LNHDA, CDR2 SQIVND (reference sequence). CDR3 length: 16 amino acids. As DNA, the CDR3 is TGTGCCAGTAGTCGGGGGGACACCATCTCTGGAAACACCATATATTTT. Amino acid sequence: CASSRGDTISGNTIYF.

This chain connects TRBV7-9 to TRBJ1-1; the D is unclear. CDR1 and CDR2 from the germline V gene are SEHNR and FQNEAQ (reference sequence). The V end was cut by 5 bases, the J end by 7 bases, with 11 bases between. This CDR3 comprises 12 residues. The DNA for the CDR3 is TGTGCCAGCAGCCTACTGAAGGGTGAAGCTTTCTTT. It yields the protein CASSLLKGEAFF.

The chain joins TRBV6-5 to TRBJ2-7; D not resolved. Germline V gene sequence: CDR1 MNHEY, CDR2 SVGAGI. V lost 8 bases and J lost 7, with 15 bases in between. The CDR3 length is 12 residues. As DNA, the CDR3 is TGTGCCAGCTCTGGTAGGGCTTGGGAGCAGTACTTC. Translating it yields CASSGRAWEQYF.

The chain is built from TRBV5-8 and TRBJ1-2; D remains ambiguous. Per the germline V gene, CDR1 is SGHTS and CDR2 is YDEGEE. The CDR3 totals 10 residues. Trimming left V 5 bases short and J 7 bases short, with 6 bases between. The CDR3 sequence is CASSPFGYTF. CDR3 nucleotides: TGTGCCAGCAGTCCATTTGGCTACACCTTC.

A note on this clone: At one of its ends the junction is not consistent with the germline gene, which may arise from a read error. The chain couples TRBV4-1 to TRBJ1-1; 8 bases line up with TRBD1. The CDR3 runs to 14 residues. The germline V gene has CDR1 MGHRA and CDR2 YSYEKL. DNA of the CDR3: TGCGCCAGCAGCCACAACAGGGGGAACGCTGAAGCTTTCTTT. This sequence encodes CASSHNRGNAEAFF.

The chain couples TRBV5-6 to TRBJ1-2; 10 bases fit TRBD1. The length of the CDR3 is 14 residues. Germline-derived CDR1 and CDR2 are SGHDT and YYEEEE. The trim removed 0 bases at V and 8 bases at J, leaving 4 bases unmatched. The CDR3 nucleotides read TGTGCCAGCAGCTTGGGACAGGGGGCAGTAGGCTACACCTTC. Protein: CASSLGQGAVGYTF.

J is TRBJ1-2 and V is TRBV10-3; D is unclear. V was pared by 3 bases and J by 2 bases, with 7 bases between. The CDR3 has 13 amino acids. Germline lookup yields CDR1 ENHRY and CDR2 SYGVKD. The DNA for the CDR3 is TGTGCCATCAGTGATGACCCCAACTATGGCTACACCTTC. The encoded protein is CAISDDPNYGYTF.

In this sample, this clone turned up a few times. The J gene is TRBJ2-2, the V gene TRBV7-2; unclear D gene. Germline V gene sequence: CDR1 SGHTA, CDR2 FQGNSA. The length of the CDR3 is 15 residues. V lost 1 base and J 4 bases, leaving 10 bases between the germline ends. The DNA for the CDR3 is TGTGCCAGCAGCTTAGATCGAGTGCCCACCGGGGAGCTGTTTTTT. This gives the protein CASSLDRVPTGELFF.

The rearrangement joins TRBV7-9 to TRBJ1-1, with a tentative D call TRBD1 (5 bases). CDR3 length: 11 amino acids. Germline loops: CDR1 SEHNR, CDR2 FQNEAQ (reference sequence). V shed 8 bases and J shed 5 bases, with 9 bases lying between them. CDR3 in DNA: TGTGCCAGCGGCGGGGCTACTGAAGCTTTCTTT. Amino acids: CASGGATEAFF.

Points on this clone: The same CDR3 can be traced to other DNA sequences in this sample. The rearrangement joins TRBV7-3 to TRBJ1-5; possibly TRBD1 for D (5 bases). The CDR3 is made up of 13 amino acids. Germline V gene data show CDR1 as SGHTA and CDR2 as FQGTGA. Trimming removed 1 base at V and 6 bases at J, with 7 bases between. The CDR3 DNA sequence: TGTGCCAGCAGCTTAAGGGGGGGTCAGCCCCAGCATTTT. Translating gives CASSLRGGQPQHF.